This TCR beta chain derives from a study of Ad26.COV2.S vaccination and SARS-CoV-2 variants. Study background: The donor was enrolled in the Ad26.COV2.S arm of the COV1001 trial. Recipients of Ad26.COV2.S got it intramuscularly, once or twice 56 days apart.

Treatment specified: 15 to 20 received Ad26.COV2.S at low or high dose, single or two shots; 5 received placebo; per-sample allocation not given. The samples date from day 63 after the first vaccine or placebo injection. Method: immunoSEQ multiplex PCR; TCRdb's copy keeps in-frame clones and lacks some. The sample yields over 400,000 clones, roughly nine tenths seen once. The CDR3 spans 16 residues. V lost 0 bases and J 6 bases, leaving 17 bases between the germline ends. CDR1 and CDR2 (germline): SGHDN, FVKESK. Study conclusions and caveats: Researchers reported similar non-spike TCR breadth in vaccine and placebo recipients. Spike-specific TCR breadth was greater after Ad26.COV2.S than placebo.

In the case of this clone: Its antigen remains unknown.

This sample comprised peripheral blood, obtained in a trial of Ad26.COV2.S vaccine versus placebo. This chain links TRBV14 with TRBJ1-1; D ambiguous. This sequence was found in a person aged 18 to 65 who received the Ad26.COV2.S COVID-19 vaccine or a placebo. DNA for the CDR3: TGTGCCAGCAGCCAAGACTACCAGGCGATCCCCGCTGAAGCTTTCTTT. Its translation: CASSQDYQAIPAEAFF.